Each of the 30 T cell receptor beta chains below was sequenced from the same sample in a study of T-cell memory formation after mild COVID-19 (dated by TCRdb to the early 2020s). The library was built by means of 5' RACE. Sequencing was carried out with an Illumina NovaSeq 6000. TCRdb reworked the public reads: Q25 trimming with fastp, MiXCR clone assembly, productive beta chains retained. Each entry is one CDR3 protein sequence, shown with its most common DNA and genes. This sample holds approximately 250,000 distinct CDR3 sequences; around 15% were observed only once. Jointly, the top ten make up around 20% of the sample. What was sequenced was PBMCs or a T cell subset sorted from them (not recorded which). Every receptor here comes from a man aged 18 to 29 who had mild COVID-19 (a few samples of this study predate the infection). The sample titles of this study are shuffled in the database, so cell type and time point are left out; the donor was told from shared clones.

In this sample, this clonotype turned up a few times. The chain recombines TRBV27 with TRBJ2-3; D possibly matches TRBD1 or TRBD2 (7 bases each). Per the germline V gene, CDR1 is MNHEY and CDR2 is SMNVEV (reference sequence). The CDR3 totals 16 residues. Trimming removed 6 bases from V and 4 bases from J, with 20 bases in between. The CDR3 spells CASRPRGGLVADTQYF. The CDR3 bases are TGTGCCAGCAGGCCCAGGGGGGGGCTCGTGGCAGATACGCAGTATTTT.

This clonotype was counted ten times or more. The CDR3 loop reads CSARVPGLTSTDTQYF. As DNA, the CDR3 is TGCAGTGCTAGAGTCCCGGGACTAACTAGCACAGATACGCAGTATTTT. The genes are TRBV20-1 and TRBJ2-3, with 7 bases lining up with TRBD2. The CDR3 length is 16 residues. Germline CDR1 is DFQATT and CDR2 is SNEGSKA (reference sequence). After removal of 1 base from V and 0 bases from J, the junction contained 7 bases not matched to a gene.

The rearrangement uses TRBV29-1 and TRBJ2-6; D might be TRBD1 (6 bases). Trimming pared 5 bases from V and 2 bases from J, leaving 7 bases between. CDR1 is SQVTM and CDR2 is ANQGSEA in the germline V gene. The CDR3 extends over 13 amino acids. The chain's CDR3 is CSVQGTGANVLTF. CDR3 in DNA: TGCAGCGTTCAGGGGACTGGGGCCAACGTCCTGACTTTC.

This clonotype was found many times. The J gene is TRBJ2-5, the V gene TRBV7-7; 7 positions match TRBD2. The germline CDR1 and CDR2 sequences are SSHAT and FNYEAQ (reference sequence). Trimming removed 5 bases from V and 2 bases from J; junction bases left unmatched: 11. The CDR3 spans 16 residues. This CDR3 is CASSPGGAGEQETQYF. In DNA form, the CDR3 reads TGTGCCAGCAGCCCGGGGGGTGCGGGAGAGCAAGAGACCCAGTACTTC.

This clonotype turned up a few times. V gene TRBV6-4 combines with J gene TRBJ2-1, with 15 bases fitting TRBD2. This CDR3 has 16 residues. Germline-derived CDR1 and CDR2 are MRHNA and SNTAGT. Trimming removed 3 bases from V and 6 bases from J; junction bases left unmatched: 3. The CDR3 sequence: CASSEEGLAGGNEQFF. As DNA, the CDR3 is TGTGCCAGCAGTGAAGAGGGACTAGCGGGGGGCAATGAGCAGTTCTTC.

The chain uses TRBV14 and TRBJ1-3; no reliable D call. CDR1 and CDR2 from the germline V gene are SGHDN and FVKESK. This CDR3 comprises 16 residues. Trimming took 1 base from V and 1 from J, leaving 11 bases between them. CDR3 coding DNA: TGTGCCAGCAGCCAAGTAATTCACAAATCTGGAAACACCATATATTTT. Translated, it gives CASSQVIHKSGNTIYF.

This clonotype showed up many times. This chain connects TRBV6-2 or TRBV6-3 to TRBJ2-1, with D hard to call. Trimming took 6 bases from V and 3 from J, leaving 6 bases between them. The CDR3 sequence is 12 residues long. Germline CDR1 reads MNHEY; CDR2 reads SVGEGT. CDR3 protein: CASSAGYNEQFF. The CDR3 DNA follows: TGTGCCAGCAGCGCAGGCTACAATGAGCAGTTCTTC.

The CDR3 loop reads CASSRRDSVSYEKLFF. The CDR3 DNA sequence: TGTGCCAGCAGCCGGCGGGACAGCGTGTCTTATGAAAAACTGTTTTTT. V usage is TRBV11-2 and J usage is TRBJ1-4, with 7 bases lining up with TRBD1. Germline CDR1 is SGHAT and CDR2 is FQNNGV. This CDR3 is built from 16 residues. V lost 5 bases, J lost 6 bases, and 12 bases stayed unmatched.

The genes are TRBV7-9 and TRBJ1-1; maybe TRBD1 (5 bases). The CDR3 runs to 14 residues. The germline V and J ends were trimmed by 5 bases and 0 bases, with 10 bases remaining between them. Germline V gene sequence: CDR1 SEHNR, CDR2 FQNEAQ (reference sequence). CDR3 amino acids: CASSLGDVNTEAFF. Written as DNA, the CDR3 is TGTGCCAGCAGCCTTGGGGACGTGAACACTGAAGCTTTCTTT.

This clonotype was seen a few times. V usage is TRBV7-2 and J usage is TRBJ1-1; maybe TRBD1 (5 bases). This CDR3 has 15 residues. V was shortened by 3 bases and J by 3 bases, with 14 bases between the two germline ends. Looked up from germline, CDR1 is SGHTA and CDR2 is FQGNSA. Here the CDR3 DNA reads TGTGCCAGCAGCTTCCAGGGAGATGGGTACACTGAAGCTTTCTTT. It specifies CASSFQGDGYTEAFF.

This clonotype was observed a handful of times. The chain couples TRBV7-9 to TRBJ1-3; D not resolved. This CDR3 has 14 amino acids. Trimming took 5 bases from V and 4 from J, leaving 12 bases between them. CDR1 and CDR2 (germline): SEHNR, FQNEAQ (reference sequence). The CDR3 DNA reads TGTGCCAGCAGCATTACCCGGCCCGGAAACACCATATATTTT. Its translation: CASSITRPGNTIYF.

This clonotype turned up a few times. The J gene is TRBJ2-7, the V gene TRBV15, with TRBD2 matching 9 bases. Losses at the gene ends were 0 bases for V and 6 bases for J; bases not matched to a gene: 6. The CDR3 runs to 15 residues. Germline V CDR1 and CDR2: LNHNV, YYDKDF (reference sequence). The CDR3 reads CATSRDYGTSPEQYV. The CDR3 DNA is TGTGCCACCAGCAGAGATTATGGGACTAGCCCCGAGCAGTACGTC.

This clonotype has just a few counts. The rearrangement links TRBV7-2 to TRBJ2-7; 11 bases match TRBD2. Germline CDR1 is SGHTA and CDR2 is FQGNSA. The trim removed 5 bases at V and 0 bases at J, leaving 6 bases unmatched. The length of the CDR3 is 16 residues. The DNA for the CDR3 is TGTGCCAGCAGCCTCGCTAGCGGGAGGAGCTCCTACGAGCAGTACTTC. Its translation is CASSLASGRSSYEQYF.

This clonotype turned up a few times. The chain carries TRBV6-5 and TRBJ2-7, with a tentative D call TRBD2 (7 bases). The CDR3 sequence is 17 residues long. CDR1 is MNHEY, CDR2 SVGAGI, per germline. V was shortened by 0 bases and J by 0 bases, with 15 bases between the two germline ends. The CDR3 region has the DNA TGTGCCAGCAGTTACTCCTATGGGGGGGCCAGCTCCTACGAGCAGTACTTC. This gives the protein CASSYSYGGASSYEQYF.

The rearrangement links TRBV27 to TRBJ2-7; D could derive from TRBD1 or TRBD2 (5 bases each). Germline CDR1 reads MNHEY; CDR2 reads SMNVEV (reference sequence). CDR3 length: 13 residues. V lost 5 bases and J lost 3, with 11 bases in between. The CDR3, as DNA: TGTGCCAGCAGTGCACGGGGCGGCTACGAGCAGTACTTC. Its protein is CASSARGGYEQYF.

In its sample, this clonotype was seen a few times. The chain has TRBV12-3 or TRBV12-4 and TRBJ2-7; D gene ambiguous. V was trimmed by 4 bases and J by 6 bases, leaving 16 bases between them. This CDR3 comprises 14 residues. The CDR3, as DNA: TGTGCCAGCAGTTGGGGTCAGGATTTCCGCGAGCAGTACGTC. Its translation is CASSWGQDFREQYV.

The V and J genes are TRBV7-2 and TRBJ1-5; 10 nucleotides line up with TRBD1. The V gene's germline CDR1 is SGHTA and CDR2 FQGNSA. V lost 5 bases and J lost 0; bases outside the gene matches: 7. The CDR3 is 17 amino acids. CDR3 region: CASSRGTGAYSNQPQHF. In DNA form, the CDR3 reads TGTGCCAGCAGCCGCGGGACAGGGGCTTATAGCAATCAGCCCCAGCATTTT.

CDR3 in DNA: TGTGCCAGCAGTTACCGGCCCAATCGCAAAGAGACCCAGTACTTC. Translation gives CASSYRPNRKETQYF. The chain is built from TRBV6-2 or TRBV6-3 and TRBJ2-5; D is uncertain. V was cut by 2 bases and J by 3 bases, with 13 bases left in between. The CDR3 consists of 15 residues. Germline V lookup: CDR1 MNHEY, CDR2 SVGEGT.

V usage is TRBV6-1 and J usage is TRBJ1-5, with 8 bases that match TRBD1. The V segment lost 7 bases and the J segment 4 bases; nucleotides outside the gene matches: 6. CDR3 length equals 14 residues. Germline-derived CDR1 and CDR2 are MNHNS and SASEGT. This chain's CDR3 is CASTGGLGNQPQHF. CDR3 in DNA: TGTGCCAGCACAGGGGGCCTAGGAAATCAGCCCCAGCATTTT.

This clonotype has more than one count but fewer than ten. This chain connects TRBV28 to TRBJ1-1; maybe TRBD1 (5 bases). This CDR3 has 13 amino acids. V dropped 6 bases and J dropped 2 bases, with 10 bases sitting between them. Germline V lookup: CDR1 MDHEN, CDR2 SYDVKM. CDR3: CASSRQFNTEAFF. CDR3 sequence (DNA): TGTGCCAGCAGCCGACAGTTCAACACTGAAGCTTTCTTT.

This clonotype was counted only a few times. The chain has TRBV13 and TRBJ1-1, with unresolved D. This CDR3 has 14 residues. Germline V gene sequence: CDR1 PRHDT, CDR2 FYEKMQ (reference sequence). V lost 0 bases to trimming and J lost 2 bases, with 7 bases between them. CDR3 DNA: TGTGCCAGCAGCTTAGGACCAGTCAACACTGAAGCTTTCTTT. It codes for CASSLGPVNTEAFF.

There are many counts of this clonotype. The chain combines TRBV20-1 with TRBJ2-3; possible D gene TRBD2, 7 bases. Trimming took off 6 bases at V and 4 bases at J, with 11 bases between the two ends. Germline V gives CDR1 DFQATT, CDR2 SNEGSKA (reference sequence). CDR3 length: 12 amino acids. The chain's CDR3 is CSAGGPPDTQYF. In nucleotides, the CDR3 is TGCAGTGCGGGGGGGCCCCCAGATACGCAGTATTTT.

This clonotype has just a few counts. This chain links TRBV29-1 with TRBJ1-1; 7 bases are shared with TRBD1. The CDR3 runs to 13 residues. CDR1 SQVTM and CDR2 ANQGSEA come from the germline V gene. Trimming at V came to 8 bases and at J to 8 bases, leaving 14 bases not matched to a gene. CDR3 in amino acids: CSFGTVDRSEAFF. For the CDR3, the DNA is TGCAGCTTCGGGACAGTGGATAGGTCGGAAGCTTTCTTT.

This clonotype was seen only a few times. The chain links TRBV7-9 to TRBJ1-4; 7 bases match TRBD1. CDR3 length: 15 amino acids. J gave up 0 bases and V 4 bases, and 2 bases lay outside the gene matches. The germline V gene has CDR1 SEHNR and CDR2 FQNEAQ (reference sequence). The CDR3 protein is CASSSDRATNEKLFF. CDR3 sequence (DNA): TGTGCCAGCAGCTCTGACAGGGCAACTAATGAAAAACTGTTTTTT.

There are a few counts of this clonotype. This chain links TRBV2 with TRBJ2-4; 9 bases are shared with TRBD1. The CDR3 totals 13 residues. The trim removed 4 bases at V and 6 bases at J, leaving 1 base unmatched. Germline V CDR1 and CDR2: SNHLY, FYNNEI. The CDR3, as DNA: TGTGCCAGCAGTGGACAGGGGGTAAACATTCAGTACTTC. This codes for CASSGQGVNIQYF.

This clonotype was counted only a few times. The chain has TRBV7-3 and TRBJ2-5, with 8 positions matching TRBD2. CDR1 is SGHTA and CDR2 is FQGTGA in the germline V gene. CDR3 length: 16 amino acids. V shed 3 bases, J shed 7 bases, and the junction held 13 bases outside the gene matches. CDR3 residues: CASSLGAGGILSTQYF. The CDR3 region has the DNA TGTGCCAGCAGCTTGGGCGCGGGGGGTATCCTTTCGACCCAGTACTTC.

This clonotype showed up just a few times. V and J are TRBV5-1 and TRBJ1-3; tentatively, D is TRBD1 (5 bases). The CDR3 contains 14 residues. Deletions cut 2 bases from V and 7 bases from J, with 13 bases between. Per the germline V gene, CDR1 is SGHRS and CDR2 is YFSETQ. CDR3 sequence: CASSFGAARNTIYF. The CDR3 coding sequence is TGCGCCAGCAGCTTCGGGGCAGCTCGGAACACCATATATTTT.

The rearrangement joins TRBV7-2 to TRBJ2-1; 10 bases are a match to TRBD1. J was trimmed by 8 bases and V by 5 bases; bases with no gene match: 6. The germline V gene encodes CDR1 SGHTA and CDR2 FQGNSA. The CDR3 covers 14 residues. The CDR3 bases are TGTGCCAGCAGCACGACAGGGGGCTCGGATGAGCAGTTCTTC. Translation gives CASSTTGGSDEQFF.

DNA for the CDR3: TGCGCCAGCAGCCTCCTGACTCGCGACCTCACAGATACGCAGTATTTT. Translating it yields CASSLLTRDLTDTQYF. This chain links TRBV5-1 with TRBJ2-3; D call uncertain. Trimming took 4 bases from V and 2 from J, leaving 17 bases between them. The CDR3 loop spans 16 amino acids. Germline CDR1 is SGHRS and CDR2 is YFSETQ.

This clonotype has just a few counts. V is TRBV5-6 and J is TRBJ2-1; the D gene is possibly TRBD2 (6 bases). V lost 3 bases and J lost 7, with 14 bases in between. The germline V gene has CDR1 SGHDT and CDR2 YYEEEE. The CDR3 extends over 14 amino acids. The CDR3 nucleotides are TGTGCCAGCAGCTCCTCCGGGGGTCGGAATGAGCAGTTCTTC. It is translated as CASSSSGGRNEQFF.